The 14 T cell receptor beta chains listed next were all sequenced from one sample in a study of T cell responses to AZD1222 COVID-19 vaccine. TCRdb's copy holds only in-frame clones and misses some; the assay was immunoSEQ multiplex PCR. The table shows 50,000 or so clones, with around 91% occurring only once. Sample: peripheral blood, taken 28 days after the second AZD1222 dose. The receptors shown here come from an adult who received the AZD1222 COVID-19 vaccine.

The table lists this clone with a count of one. CDR3 protein: CSVEGVSTGELFF. The CDR3 bases are TGCAGCGTTGAAGGGGTTAGCACCGGGGAGCTGTTTTTT. This chain joins TRBV29-1 and TRBJ2-2; unclear D gene. Germline CDR1 reads SQVTM; CDR2 reads ANQGSEA. This CDR3 region has 13 residues. Trimming cost V 1 base and J 4 bases, with 7 bases left between them.

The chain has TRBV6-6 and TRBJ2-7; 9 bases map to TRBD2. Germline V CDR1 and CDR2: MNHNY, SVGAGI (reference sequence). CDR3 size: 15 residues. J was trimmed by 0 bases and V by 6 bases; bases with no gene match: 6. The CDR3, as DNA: TGTGCCAGCAGGGGCGCGGGGGGGACCTCCTACGAGCAGTACTTC. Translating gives CASRGAGGTSYEQYF.

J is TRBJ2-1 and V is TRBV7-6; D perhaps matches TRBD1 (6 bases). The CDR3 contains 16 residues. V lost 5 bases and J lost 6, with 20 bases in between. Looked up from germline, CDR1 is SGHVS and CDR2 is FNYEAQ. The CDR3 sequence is CASSGTGWSFGNEQFF. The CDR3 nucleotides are TGTGCCAGCAGCGGCACAGGGTGGTCTTTTGGCAATGAGCAGTTCTTC.

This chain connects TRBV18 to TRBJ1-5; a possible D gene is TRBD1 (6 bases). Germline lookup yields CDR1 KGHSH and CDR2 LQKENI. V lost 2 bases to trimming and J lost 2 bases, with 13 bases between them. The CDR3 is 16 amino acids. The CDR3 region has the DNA TGTGCCAGCTCACCAGGGACACCTGACGGCAATCAGCCCCAGCATTTT. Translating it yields CASSPGTPDGNQPQHF.

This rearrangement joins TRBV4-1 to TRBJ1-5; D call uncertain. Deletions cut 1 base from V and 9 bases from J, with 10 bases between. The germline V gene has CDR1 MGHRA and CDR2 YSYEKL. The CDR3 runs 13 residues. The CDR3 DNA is TGCGCCAGCAGCCAAGGCGTATTAGGGCCCCAGCATTTT. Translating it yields CASSQGVLGPQHF.

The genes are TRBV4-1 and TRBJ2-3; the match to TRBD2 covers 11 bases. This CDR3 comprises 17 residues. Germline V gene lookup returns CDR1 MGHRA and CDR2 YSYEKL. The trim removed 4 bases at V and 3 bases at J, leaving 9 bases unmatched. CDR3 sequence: CASSPVLTSGITDTQYF. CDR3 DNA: TGCGCCAGCAGCCCCGTCTTGACTAGCGGGATTACAGATACGCAGTATTTT.

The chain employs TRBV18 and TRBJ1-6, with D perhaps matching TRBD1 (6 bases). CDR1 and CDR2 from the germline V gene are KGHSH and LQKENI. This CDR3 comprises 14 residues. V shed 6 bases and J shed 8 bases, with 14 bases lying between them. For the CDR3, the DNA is TGTGCCAGCTCGCCCGGGACAATCGATTCACCCCTCCACTTT. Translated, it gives CASSPGTIDSPLHF. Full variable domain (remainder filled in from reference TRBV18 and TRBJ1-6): NAGVMQNPRHLVRRRGQEARLRCSPMKGHSHVYWYRQLPEEGLKFMVYLQKENIIDESGMPKERFSAEFPKEGPSILRIQQVVRGDSAAYFCASSPGTIDSPLHFGNGTRLTVT.

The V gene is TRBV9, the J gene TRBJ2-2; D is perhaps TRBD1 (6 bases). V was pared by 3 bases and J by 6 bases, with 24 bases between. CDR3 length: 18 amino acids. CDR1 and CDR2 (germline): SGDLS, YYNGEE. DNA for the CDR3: TGTGCCAGCAGCGAGAAACCCACAGACAGGTTTAAATCCGGGGAGCTGTTTTTT. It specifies CASSEKPTDRFKSGELFF.

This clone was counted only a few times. The CDR3 sequence is CAVTGGRSTGELFF. The CDR3 DNA is TGTGCCGTAACAGGGGGTCGGAGCACCGGGGAGCTGTTTTTT. The V gene is TRBV7-9, the J gene TRBJ2-2, with 8 bases identical to TRBD1. V lost 11 bases, J lost 4 bases, and 9 bases stayed unmatched. The CDR3 covers 14 residues. Germline values: CDR1 SEHNR, CDR2 FQNEAQ (reference sequence).

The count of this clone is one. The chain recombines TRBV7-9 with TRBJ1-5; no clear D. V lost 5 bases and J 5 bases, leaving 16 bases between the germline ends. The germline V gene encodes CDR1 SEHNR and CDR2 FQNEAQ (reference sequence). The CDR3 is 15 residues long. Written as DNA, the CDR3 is TGTGCCAGCAGCCAAACGGGGTCCGCTCATCAGCCCCAGCATTTT. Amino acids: CASSQTGSAHQPQHF.

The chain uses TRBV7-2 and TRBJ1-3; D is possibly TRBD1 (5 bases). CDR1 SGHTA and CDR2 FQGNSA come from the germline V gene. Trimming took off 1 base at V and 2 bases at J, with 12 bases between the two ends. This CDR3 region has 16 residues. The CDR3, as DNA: TGTGCCAGCAGCTTAGGTCCCATCAGGGCTGGAAACACCATATATTTT. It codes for CASSLGPIRAGNTIYF.

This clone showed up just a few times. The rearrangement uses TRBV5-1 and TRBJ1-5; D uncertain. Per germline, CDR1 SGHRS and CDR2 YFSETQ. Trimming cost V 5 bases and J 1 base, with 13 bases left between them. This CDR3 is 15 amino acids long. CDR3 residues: CASSPEGESNQPQHF. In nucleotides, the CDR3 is TGCGCCAGCAGTCCAGAAGGCGAGAGCAATCAGCCCCAGCATTTT.

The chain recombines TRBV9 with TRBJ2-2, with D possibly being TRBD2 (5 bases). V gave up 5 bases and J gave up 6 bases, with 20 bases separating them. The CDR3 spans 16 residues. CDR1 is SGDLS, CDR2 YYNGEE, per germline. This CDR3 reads CASRGDFGPTPGELFF. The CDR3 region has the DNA TGTGCCAGCAGGGGAGACTTTGGCCCCACCCCCGGGGAGCTGTTTTTT.

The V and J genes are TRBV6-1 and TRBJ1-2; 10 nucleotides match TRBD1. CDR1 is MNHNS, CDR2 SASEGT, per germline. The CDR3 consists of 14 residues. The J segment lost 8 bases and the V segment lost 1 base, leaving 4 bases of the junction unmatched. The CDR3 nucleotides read TGTGCCAGCAGTGAAGGTGGGACAGGGGAAGGCTACACCTTC. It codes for CASSEGGTGEGYTF.